This paragraph reports one TCR beta chain. Seattle participants joined during active infection and were tracked over time. Authors' methods: Quantification of nucleated cells was approximated via reference gene primer amplification. Sequencing used immunoSEQ multiplex PCR; TCRdb keeps in-frame clones, though not all of them. The V and J calls and clone size were taken over from that table, and D and trimming were inferred from the DNA. The table has approximately 47,000 clones, approximately 90% seen once. The data derive from a study of blood T cell repertoires in COVID-19. The overall study: T cells, B-cell-depleted T cells, or PBMCs supplied cDNA or gDNA.

Sequencing was done on a sample of peripheral blood. This sequence was found in a woman older than 75 with COVID-19, enrolled during active disease.

The CDR3 is CASTKAGGHPYEQYF. In nucleotides, the CDR3 is TGTGCCAGCACCAAAGCGGGAGGTCACCCCTACGAGCAGTACTTC. The rearrangement joins TRBV21-1 to TRBJ2-7; the tabulated D call, TRBD2, remains unverified against the DNA. TRBV21-1 is termed a pseudogene. The CDR3 is 15 amino acids.